This T cell receptor (beta chain) was sequenced for a study of blood T cell repertoires in COVID-19. Across the study: COVID-19 samples from acute and convalescent phases originated in the United States, Italy and Spain. From T cells, B-cell-depleted T cells, or PBMCs came the material, which was cDNA or gDNA.

Methods used by the authors: Amplification from reference gene primers served as the basis for estimated nucleated cell counts. Here immunoSEQ multiplex PCR was the method, and the copy in TCRdb shows in-frame clones only, minus some. That table supplies the V and J calls and clone size; D and trimming were determined from the DNA. The sample lists about 120,000 clones; over 60% were seen once. Between the trimmed V and J ends, which lost 5 bases and 4 bases, there was a span of 6 bases. The CDR3 loop spans 11 amino acids. In germline, CDR1 is LNHNV, CDR2 YYDKDF (reference sequence). The clonotype comes from a human donor in a cohort sampled during active COVID-19. The source material was peripheral blood. The chain links TRBV15 to TRBJ2-7, with D possibly TRBD2 on 5 matching bases. CDR3 in amino acids: CATSPGYEQYF. DNA for the CDR3: TGTGCCACCAGCCCGGGATACGAGCAGTACTTC.